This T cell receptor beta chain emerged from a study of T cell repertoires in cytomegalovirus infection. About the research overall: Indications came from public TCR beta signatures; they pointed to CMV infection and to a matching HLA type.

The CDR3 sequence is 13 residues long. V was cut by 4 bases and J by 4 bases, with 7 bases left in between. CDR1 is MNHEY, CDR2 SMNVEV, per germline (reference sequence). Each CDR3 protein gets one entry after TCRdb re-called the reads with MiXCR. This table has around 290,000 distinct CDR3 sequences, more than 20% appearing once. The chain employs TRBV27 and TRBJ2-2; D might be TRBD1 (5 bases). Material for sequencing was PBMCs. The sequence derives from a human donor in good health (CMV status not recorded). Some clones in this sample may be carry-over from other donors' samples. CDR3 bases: TGTGCCAGCAGTTACAGGTTCACCGGGGAGCTGTTTTTT. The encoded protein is CASSYRFTGELFF.